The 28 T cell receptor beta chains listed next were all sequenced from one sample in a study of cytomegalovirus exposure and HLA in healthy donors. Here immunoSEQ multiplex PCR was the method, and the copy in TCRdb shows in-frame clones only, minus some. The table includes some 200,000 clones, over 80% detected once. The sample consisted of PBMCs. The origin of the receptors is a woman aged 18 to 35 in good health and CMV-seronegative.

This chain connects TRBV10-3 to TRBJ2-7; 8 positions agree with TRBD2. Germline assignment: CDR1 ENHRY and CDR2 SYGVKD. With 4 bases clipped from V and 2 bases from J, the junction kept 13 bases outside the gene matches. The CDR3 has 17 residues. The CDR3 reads CAISGSKGGRKTYEQYF. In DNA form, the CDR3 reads TGTGCCATCAGTGGAAGTAAAGGCGGGAGGAAAACCTACGAGCAGTACTTC.

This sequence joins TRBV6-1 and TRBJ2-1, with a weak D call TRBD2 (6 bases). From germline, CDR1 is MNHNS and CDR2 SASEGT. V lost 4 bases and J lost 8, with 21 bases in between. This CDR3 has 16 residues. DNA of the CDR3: TGTGCCAGCAGTGCCCGCCGGGGGACCCGAGGGGATGAGCAGTTCTTC. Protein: CASSARRGTRGDEQFF.

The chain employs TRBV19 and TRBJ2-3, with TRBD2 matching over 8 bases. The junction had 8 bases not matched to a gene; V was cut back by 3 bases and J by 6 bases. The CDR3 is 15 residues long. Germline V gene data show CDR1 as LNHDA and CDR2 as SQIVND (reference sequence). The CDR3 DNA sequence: TGTGCCAGTAGTATTAGGCGGGGGGCCGTCGATACGCAGTATTTT. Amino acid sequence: CASSIRRGAVDTQYF.

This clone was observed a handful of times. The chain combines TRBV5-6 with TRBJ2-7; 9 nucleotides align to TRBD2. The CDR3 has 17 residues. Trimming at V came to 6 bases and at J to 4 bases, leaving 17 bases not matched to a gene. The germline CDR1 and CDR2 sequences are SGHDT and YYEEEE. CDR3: CASTNIAGALPAYEQYF. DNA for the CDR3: TGTGCCAGCACGAATATAGCGGGAGCACTGCCCGCTTACGAGCAGTACTTC.

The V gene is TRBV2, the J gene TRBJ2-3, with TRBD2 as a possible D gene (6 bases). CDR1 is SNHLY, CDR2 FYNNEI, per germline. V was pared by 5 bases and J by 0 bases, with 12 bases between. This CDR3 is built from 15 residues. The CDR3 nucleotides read TGTGCCAGCAGTCGGGAGCGGGCCAGCACAGATACGCAGTATTTT. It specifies CASSRERASTDTQYF.

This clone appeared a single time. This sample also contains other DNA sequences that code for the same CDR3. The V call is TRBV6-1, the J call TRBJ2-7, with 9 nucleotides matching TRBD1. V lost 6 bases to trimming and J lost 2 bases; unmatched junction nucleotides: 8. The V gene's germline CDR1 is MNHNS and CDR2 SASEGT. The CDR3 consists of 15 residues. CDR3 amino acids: CASRDPGQGPYEQYF. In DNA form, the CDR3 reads TGTGCCAGCAGAGATCCGGGACAGGGACCCTACGAGCAGTACTTC.

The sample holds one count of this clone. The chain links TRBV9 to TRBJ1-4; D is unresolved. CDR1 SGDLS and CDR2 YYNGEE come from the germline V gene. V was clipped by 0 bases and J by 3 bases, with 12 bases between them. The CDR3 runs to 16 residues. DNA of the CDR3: TGTGCCAGCAGCGTAGCTTTCCGGGGTTCTAATGAAAAACTGTTTTTT. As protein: CASSVAFRGSNEKLFF.

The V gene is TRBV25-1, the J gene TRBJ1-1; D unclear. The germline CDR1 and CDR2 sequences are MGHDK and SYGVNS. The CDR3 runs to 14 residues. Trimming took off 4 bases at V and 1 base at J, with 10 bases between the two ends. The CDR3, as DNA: TGTGCCAGCAGTGGACAACCACCGAACACTGAAGCTTTCTTT. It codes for CASSGQPPNTEAFF. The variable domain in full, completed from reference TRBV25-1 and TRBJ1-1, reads EADIYQTPRYLVIGTGKKITLECSQTMGHDKMYWYQQDPGMELHLIHYSYGVNSTEKGDLSSESTVSRIRTEHFPLTLESARPSHTSQYLCASSGQPPNTEAFFGQGTRLTVV.

The CDR3 loop reads CAWSWDRGNEQYF. The CDR3 DNA follows: TGTGCCTGGAGTTGGGACAGGGGCAACGAGCAGTACTTC. The chain recombines TRBV30 with TRBJ2-7, with 10 bases aligning to TRBD1. The CDR3 contains 13 residues. J gave up 5 bases and V 2 bases, and 3 bases lay outside the gene matches. Germline CDR1 GTSNPN, CDR2 SVGIG (reference sequence).

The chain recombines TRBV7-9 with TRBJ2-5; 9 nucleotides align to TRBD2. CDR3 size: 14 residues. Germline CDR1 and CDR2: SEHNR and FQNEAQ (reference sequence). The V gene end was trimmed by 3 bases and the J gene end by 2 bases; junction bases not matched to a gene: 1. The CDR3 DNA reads TGTGCCAGCAGCTTTCTAGCGGGACAAGAGACCCAGTACTTC. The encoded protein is CASSFLAGQETQYF.

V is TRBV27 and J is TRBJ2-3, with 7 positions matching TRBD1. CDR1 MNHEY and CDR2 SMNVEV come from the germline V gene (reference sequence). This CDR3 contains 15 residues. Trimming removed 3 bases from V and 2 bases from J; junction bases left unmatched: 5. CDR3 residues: CASSFYGTATDTQYF. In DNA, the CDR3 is TGTGCCAGCAGTTTCTACGGGACAGCCACAGATACGCAGTATTTT.

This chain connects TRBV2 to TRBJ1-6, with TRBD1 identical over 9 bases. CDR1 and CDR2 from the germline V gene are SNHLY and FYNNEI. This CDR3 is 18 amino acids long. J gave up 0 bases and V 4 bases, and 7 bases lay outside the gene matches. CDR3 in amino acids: CASSVTGGRSSYNSPLHF. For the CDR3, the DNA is TGTGCCAGCAGTGTAACAGGGGGCCGCAGCTCCTATAATTCACCCCTCCACTTT.

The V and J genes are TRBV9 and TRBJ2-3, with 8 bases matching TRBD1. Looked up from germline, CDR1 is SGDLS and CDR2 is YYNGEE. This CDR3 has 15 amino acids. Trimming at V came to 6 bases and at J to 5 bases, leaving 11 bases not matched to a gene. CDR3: CASTLQGDSRDTQYF. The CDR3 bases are TGTGCCAGCACCCTACAGGGGGACAGTAGAGATACGCAGTATTTT.

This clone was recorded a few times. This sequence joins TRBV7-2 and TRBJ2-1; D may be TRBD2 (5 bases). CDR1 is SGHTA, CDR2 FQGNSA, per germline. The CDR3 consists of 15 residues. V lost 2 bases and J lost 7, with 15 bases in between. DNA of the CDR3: TGTGCCAGCAGCTTAAACACCGGGGTCAGGAATGAGCAGTTCTTC. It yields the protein CASSLNTGVRNEQFF.

This chain's CDR3 is CASSYSGLAGSDEQFF. Written as DNA, the CDR3 is TGTGCCAGCAGTTACAGTGGACTAGCGGGAAGTGATGAGCAGTTCTTC. The chain couples TRBV6-5 to TRBJ2-1, with 12 bases identical to TRBD2. Germline CDR1 is MNHEY and CDR2 is SVGAGI. This CDR3 is built from 16 residues. Trimming took 2 bases from V and 8 from J; bases not matched to a gene: 7.

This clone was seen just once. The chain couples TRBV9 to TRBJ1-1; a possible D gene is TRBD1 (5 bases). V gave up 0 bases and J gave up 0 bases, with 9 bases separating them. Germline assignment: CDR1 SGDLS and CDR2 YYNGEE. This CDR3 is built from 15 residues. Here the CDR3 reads CASSVATDLNTEAFF. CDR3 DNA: TGTGCCAGCAGCGTAGCGACAGATCTGAACACTGAAGCTTTCTTT.

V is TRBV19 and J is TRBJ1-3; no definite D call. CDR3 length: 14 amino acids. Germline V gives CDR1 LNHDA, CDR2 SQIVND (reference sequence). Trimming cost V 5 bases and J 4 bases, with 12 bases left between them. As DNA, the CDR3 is TGTGCCAGTAGTCTCTCCGGGTCGGGAAACACCATATATTTT. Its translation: CASSLSGSGNTIYF.

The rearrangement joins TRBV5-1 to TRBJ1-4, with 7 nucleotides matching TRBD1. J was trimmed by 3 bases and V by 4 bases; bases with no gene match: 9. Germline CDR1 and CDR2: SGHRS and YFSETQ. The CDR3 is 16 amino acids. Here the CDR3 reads CASSPSVGQPNEKLFF. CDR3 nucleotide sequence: TGCGCCAGCAGCCCCTCAGTGGGACAGCCTAATGAAAAACTGTTTTTT.

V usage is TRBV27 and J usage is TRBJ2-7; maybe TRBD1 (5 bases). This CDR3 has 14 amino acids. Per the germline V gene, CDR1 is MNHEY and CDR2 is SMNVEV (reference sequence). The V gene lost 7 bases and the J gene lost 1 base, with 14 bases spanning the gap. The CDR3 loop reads CASITRGSSYEQYF. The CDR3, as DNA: TGTGCCAGCATAACAAGGGGTTCTTCCTACGAGCAGTACTTC.

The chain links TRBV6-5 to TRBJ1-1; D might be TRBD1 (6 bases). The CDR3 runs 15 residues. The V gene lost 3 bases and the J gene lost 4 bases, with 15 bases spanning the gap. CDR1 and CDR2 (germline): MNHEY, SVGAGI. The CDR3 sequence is CASSYSGHSGTEAFF. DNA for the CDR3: TGTGCCAGCAGTTATTCGGGACATTCAGGCACTGAAGCTTTCTTT.

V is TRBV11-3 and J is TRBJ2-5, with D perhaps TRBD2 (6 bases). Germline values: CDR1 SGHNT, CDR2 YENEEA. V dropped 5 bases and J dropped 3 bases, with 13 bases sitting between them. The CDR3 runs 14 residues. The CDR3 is CASSPTGTEETQYF. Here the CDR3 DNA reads TGTGCCAGCAGCCCTACCGGGACTGAAGAGACCCAGTACTTC.

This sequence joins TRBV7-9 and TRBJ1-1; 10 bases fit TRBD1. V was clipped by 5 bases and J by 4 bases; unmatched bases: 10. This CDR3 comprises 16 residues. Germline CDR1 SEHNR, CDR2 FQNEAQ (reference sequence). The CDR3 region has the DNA TGTGCCAGCAGCCTCTTCGCGGGACAGGGGAGCACTGAAGCTTTCTTT. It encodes CASSLFAGQGSTEAFF.

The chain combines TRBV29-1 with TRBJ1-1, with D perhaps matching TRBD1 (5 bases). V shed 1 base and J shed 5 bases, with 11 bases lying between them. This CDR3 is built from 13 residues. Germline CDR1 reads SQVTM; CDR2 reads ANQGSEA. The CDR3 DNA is TGCAGCGTTGAAGGGGGCGCTGGGACTGAAGCTTTCTTT. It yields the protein CSVEGGAGTEAFF.

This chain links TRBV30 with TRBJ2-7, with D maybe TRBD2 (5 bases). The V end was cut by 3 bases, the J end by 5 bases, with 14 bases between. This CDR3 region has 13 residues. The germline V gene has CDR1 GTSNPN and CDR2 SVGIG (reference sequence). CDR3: CAWRDSGVDEQYF. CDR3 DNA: TGTGCCTGGAGGGACTCCGGCGTGGACGAGCAGTACTTC.

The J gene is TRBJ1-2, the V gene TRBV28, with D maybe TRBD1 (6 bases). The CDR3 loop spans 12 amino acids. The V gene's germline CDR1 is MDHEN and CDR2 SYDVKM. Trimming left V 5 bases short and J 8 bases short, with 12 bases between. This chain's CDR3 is CASSEQGNGYTF. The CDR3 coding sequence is TGTGCCAGCAGTGAACAGGGTAACGGCTACACCTTC.

CDR3 nucleotide sequence: TGTGCCAGCAGCTTAGATCGTAGTAATGAAAAACTGTTTTTT. This translates into CASSLDRSNEKLFF. This chain connects TRBV11-2 to TRBJ1-4, with D uncertain. The CDR3 totals 14 residues. V was cut by 0 bases and J by 4 bases, with 6 bases left in between. CDR1 SGHAT and CDR2 FQNNGV come from the germline V gene.

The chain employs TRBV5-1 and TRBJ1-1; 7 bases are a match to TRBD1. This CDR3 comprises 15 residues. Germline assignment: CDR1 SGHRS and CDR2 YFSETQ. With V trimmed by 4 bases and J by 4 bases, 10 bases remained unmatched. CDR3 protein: CASSELPTGRTEAFF. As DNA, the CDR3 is TGCGCCAGCAGCGAACTGCCGACAGGGCGCACTGAAGCTTTCTTT.

This chain's CDR3 is CAWGPRGRDEQFF. CDR3 sequence (DNA): TGTGCCTGGGGCCCCCGAGGGAGGGATGAGCAGTTCTTC. The chain carries TRBV30 and TRBJ2-1; 7 bases are shared with TRBD2. Trimming cost V 5 bases and J 8 bases; bases outside gene matches: 9. The CDR3 contains 13 residues. Germline CDR1 is GTSNPN and CDR2 is SVGIG (reference sequence).